The 27 T cell receptor beta chains listed next were all sequenced from one sample in a study of patients and donors after allogeneic stem cell transplantation (dated by TCRdb to the early 2020s). Preparation of the library involved RT-PCR. Reads for this sample came from a NextSeq 550. TCRdb trimmed public reads at Q25 via fastp, called clones via MiXCR and kept in-frame beta chains. Rows matching on CDR3 protein sequence are summarized as one entry with the most common DNA and genes. This sample is represented by over 150,000 distinct CDR3 sequences; 30% of them were singletons. The ten largest clonotypes hold around 3.2% of the sample. Material for sequencing was blood, either unsorted or a sorted T cell fraction (not recorded which). These receptors were taken from a human donor who was either an allogeneic HSCT recipient or a stem cell or donor lymphocyte infusion donor (not recorded which). It is not recorded whose cells these are; they may come from a transplant donor.

V gene TRBV7-6 combines with J gene TRBJ2-5; no firm D call. The CDR3 totals 13 residues. Trimming took 1 base from V and 1 from J, leaving 4 bases between them. CDR1 is SGHVS and CDR2 is FNYEAQ in the germline V gene. CDR3 DNA sequence: TGTGCCAGCAGCTTAGGCATCCAAGAGACCCAGTACTTC. Residues: CASSLGIQETQYF.

This clonotype was recorded a few times. This sequence joins TRBV20-1 and TRBJ1-1; D possibly corresponds to TRBD1 (6 bases). Germline-derived CDR1 and CDR2 are DFQATT and SNEGSKA (reference sequence). This CDR3 contains 13 residues. Trimming pared 4 bases from V and 1 base from J, leaving 10 bases between. CDR3 DNA: TGCAGTGCTACCCGGGGGGCGAACACTGAAGCTTTCTTT. It is translated as CSATRGANTEAFF.

This clonotype has only a few counts. The chain combines TRBV12-3 or TRBV12-4 with TRBJ2-7; 8 positions match TRBD2. V trimming: 7 bases; J trimming: 2 bases; junction bases outside the gene matches: 7. The CDR3 loop spans 14 amino acids. CDR3 sequence: CASTQAGVTYEQYF. CDR3 in DNA: TGTGCCAGCACCCAAGCGGGAGTCACCTACGAGCAGTACTTC.

V and J are TRBV10-1 and TRBJ2-5; perhaps TRBD1 as D (5 bases). The CDR3 is 14 amino acids. Trimming stripped 1 base from V and 2 bases from J, with 8 bases between. From germline, CDR1 is WNHNN and CDR2 SYGVQD (reference sequence). CDR3 loop: CASSEFDRQETQYF. CDR3 bases: TGCGCCAGCAGTGAGTTCGACAGACAAGAGACCCAGTACTTC.

The chain employs TRBV6-5 and TRBJ2-6, with D unclear. In germline, CDR1 is MNHEY, CDR2 SVGAGI. CDR3 length: 14 residues. Trimming took 6 bases from V and 4 from J, leaving 10 bases between them. The CDR3 spells CASSYDSGANVLTF. CDR3 bases: TGTGCCAGCAGCTACGATTCCGGGGCCAACGTCCTGACTTTC.

This clonotype was recorded a few times. V is TRBV11-2 and J is TRBJ2-1; tentative D call: TRBD2 (5 bases). CDR1 and CDR2 from the germline V gene are SGHAT and FQNNGV. The V end lost 1 base, the J end lost 10 bases, and 11 bases lay between the germline ends. This CDR3 has 13 amino acids. CDR3 protein: CASSLGGEDEQFF. CDR3 coding DNA: TGTGCCAGCAGCTTAGGGGGAGAAGACGAGCAGTTCTTC. The full variable domain, completed using reference TRBV11-2 and TRBJ2-1, is EAGVAQSPRYKIIEKRQSVAFWCNPISGHATLYWYQQILGQGPKLLIQFQNNGVVDDSQLPKDRFSAERLKGVDSTLKIQPAKLEDSAVYLCASSLGGEDEQFFGPGTRLTVL.

DNA of the CDR3: TGCAGTGCTAGAGGGACTAGCACCGGGGAGCTGTTTTTT. This encodes CSARGTSTGELFF. This rearrangement joins TRBV20-1 to TRBJ2-2, with 7 bases fitting TRBD2. V trimming: 1 base; J trimming: 4 bases; junction bases outside the gene matches: 0. CDR1 is DFQATT, CDR2 SNEGSKA, per germline (reference sequence). The CDR3 is 13 amino acids.

This clonotype turned up a few times. This chain links TRBV6-5 with TRBJ2-7, with 11 bases identical to TRBD2. CDR3 length: 16 residues. With V trimmed by 0 bases and J by 3 bases, 4 bases remained unmatched. The germline V gene has CDR1 MNHEY and CDR2 SVGAGI. CDR3 region: CASSYSTSGTGYEQYF. As DNA, the CDR3 is TGTGCCAGCAGTTACTCGACTAGCGGGACGGGCTACGAGCAGTACTTC.

In this sample, this clonotype turned up a few times. The rearrangement uses TRBV15 and TRBJ1-5; 9 bases agree with TRBD1. From germline, CDR1 is LNHNV and CDR2 YYDKDF (reference sequence). Trimming took 8 bases from V and 0 from J; bases not matched to a gene: 5. This CDR3 is 15 amino acids long. This chain's CDR3 is CATRQGGYSNQPQHF. The CDR3 DNA reads TGTGCCACCCGACAGGGGGGATATAGCAATCAGCCCCAGCATTTT.

A few counts support this clonotype. CDR3 protein: CASSLYTGGPDTQYF. Written as DNA, the CDR3 is TGTGCCAGCAGTTTATATACAGGGGGCCCAGATACGCAGTATTTT. The rearrangement links TRBV27 to TRBJ2-3; TRBD1 agrees at 9 bases. The CDR3 has 15 amino acids. J was trimmed by 4 bases and V by 1 base; bases with no gene match: 3. Germline CDR1 MNHEY, CDR2 SMNVEV (reference sequence).

This clonotype was seen only a few times. The chain carries TRBV25-1 and TRBJ1-5; D unresolved. The ends were cut back, 4 bases at V and 6 bases at J, with 7 bases in the middle. There are 12 residues in the CDR3. Per germline, CDR1 MGHDK and CDR2 SYGVNS. The CDR3 DNA reads TGTGCCAGCAGTGGCAAATCTCAGCCCCAGCATTTT. This translates into CASSGKSQPQHF. The full variable domain, its missing parts supplied by reference TRBV25-1 and TRBJ1-5, is EADIYQTPRYLVIGTGKKITLECSQTMGHDKMYWYQQDPGMELHLIHYSYGVNSTEKGDLSSESTVSRIRTEHFPLTLESARPSHTSQYLCASSGKSQPQHFGDGTRLSIL.

In this sample, this clonotype turned up a few times. The chain has TRBV7-2 and TRBJ1-5, with D maybe TRBD1 (6 bases). V was cut by 5 bases and J by 0 bases, with 8 bases left in between. The germline gives CDR1 SGHTA, CDR2 FQGNSA. The CDR3 consists of 14 residues. CDR3 DNA: TGTGCCAGCAGCATACAGGGTAGCAATCAGCCCCAGCATTTT. Amino acids: CASSIQGSNQPQHF.

This chain links TRBV24-1 with TRBJ2-1; D might be TRBD2 (5 bases). Germline CDR1 KGHDR, CDR2 SFDVKD. This CDR3 has 14 residues. V shed 5 bases and J shed 8 bases, with 15 bases lying between them. CDR3 residues: CATSVSVNGDEQFF. As DNA, the CDR3 is TGTGCCACCAGTGTATCGGTGAACGGGGATGAGCAGTTCTTC.

This clonotype showed up many times. The chain joins TRBV4-1 to TRBJ1-3; no clear D. CDR1 is MGHRA and CDR2 is YSYEKL in the germline V gene. With 5 bases removed from V and 0 bases from J, the gap between germline ends came to 17 bases. This CDR3 comprises 17 residues. In DNA form, the CDR3 reads TGCGCCAGCAGCTCGAGTGCTCCGAAGAACTCTGGAAACACCATATATTTT. Its protein is CASSSSAPKNSGNTIYF.

The rearrangement joins TRBV7-6 to TRBJ2-3, with unresolved D. Trimming shortened V by 5 bases and J by 5 bases, and 11 bases separated the two germline ends. Per germline, CDR1 SGHVS and CDR2 FNYEAQ. The CDR3 extends over 13 amino acids. The CDR3 sequence is CASSPQLLDTQYF. For the CDR3, the DNA is TGTGCCAGCAGCCCCCAACTACTAGATACGCAGTATTTT.

This clonotype turned up a few times. V is TRBV29-1 and J is TRBJ2-1, with D hard to call. The germline CDR1 and CDR2 sequences are SQVTM and ANQGSEA. V was trimmed by 5 bases and J by 6 bases, leaving 20 bases between them. This CDR3 comprises 15 residues. Written as DNA, the CDR3 is TGCAGCGTTATTACCATCATCTACGGTGGCAATGAGCAGTTCTTC. It is translated as CSVITIIYGGNEQFF.

The V call is TRBV4-2, the J call TRBJ1-4; D gene uncertain. The CDR3 consists of 13 residues. Trimming left V 1 base short and J 7 bases short, with 7 bases between. Germline-derived CDR1 and CDR2 are LGHNA and YNFKEQ. The DNA of the CDR3 is TGTGCCAGCAGCCAAGGGGATTCTGAAAAACTGTTTTTT. This codes for CASSQGDSEKLFF.

The CDR3 sequence: CASRQQWEGSYNSPLHF. In DNA form, the CDR3 reads TGTGCCAGCAGACAACAGTGGGAAGGGTCCTATAATTCACCCCTCCACTTT. This chain uses TRBV7-3 with TRBJ1-6; D gene uncertain. Between the trimmed V and J ends, which lost 6 bases and 1 base, there was a span of 16 bases. The germline V gene has CDR1 SGHTA and CDR2 FQGTGA. This CDR3 has 17 residues.

In nucleotides, the CDR3 is TGTGCCAGCAGCTTTCGGACTAGCGGGAAGCAAAATGAGCAGTTCTTC. Its translation is CASSFRTSGKQNEQFF. The gene calls are TRBV11-1 and TRBJ2-1, with 12 bases identical to TRBD2. The length of the CDR3 is 16 residues. The germline CDR1 and CDR2 sequences are SGHAT and FQDESV (reference sequence). J lost 7 bases, V lost 3 bases, and 7 bases had no gene match.

This sequence joins TRBV10-3 and TRBJ2-5; D unresolved. The CDR3 contains 14 residues. The V end lost 6 bases, the J end lost 1 base, and 12 bases lay between the germline ends. The V gene's germline CDR1 is ENHRY and CDR2 SYGVKD. DNA of the CDR3: TGTGCCATCAGATCGGACCGGTCCCAAGAGACCCAGTACTTC. Amino acids: CAIRSDRSQETQYF.

In its sample, this clonotype was seen a few times. This chain uses TRBV28 with TRBJ1-4; D is undetermined. The CDR3 length is 16 residues. V dropped 2 bases and J dropped 0 bases, with 10 bases sitting between them. The V gene's germline CDR1 is MDHEN and CDR2 SYDVKM. The CDR3 protein is CASSLPYMTTNEKLFF. The CDR3 bases are TGTGCCAGCAGTTTACCCTACATGACAACTAATGAAAAACTGTTTTTT. Together with reference TRBV28 and TRBJ1-4, the CDR3 gives the full variable domain: DVKVTQSSRYLVKRTGEKVFLECVQDMDHENMFWYRQDPGLGLRLIYFSYDVKMKEKGDIPEGYSVSREKKERFSLILESASTNQTSMYLCASSLPYMTTNEKLFFGSGTQLSVL.

The rearrangement joins TRBV18 to TRBJ2-5; 7 bases line up with TRBD2. Unmatched junction bases numbered 13, after V lost 4 bases and J lost 5 bases. This CDR3 region has 16 residues. Germline V CDR1 and CDR2: KGHSH, LQKENI. DNA for the CDR3: TGTGCCAGCTCACAGGGGACTATCGGATCTGGGGAGACCCAGTACTTC. This gives the protein CASSQGTIGSGETQYF.

There are a few counts of this clonotype. This sequence joins TRBV11-2 and TRBJ1-2, with D perhaps TRBD1 (5 bases). Germline CDR1 reads SGHAT; CDR2 reads FQNNGV. Between the trimmed V and J ends, which lost 5 bases and 5 bases, there was a span of 18 bases. There are 15 residues in the CDR3. CDR3 amino acids: CASSNFRDEGYGYTF. The DNA for the CDR3 is TGTGCCAGCAGCAACTTCCGGGACGAGGGATATGGCTACACCTTC.

This clonotype is medium-sized (0.01 to 0.1%) in the sample. This rearrangement joins TRBV6-5 to TRBJ2-3; 12 bases are a match to TRBD2. There are 13 residues in the CDR3. V lost 8 bases and J lost 7; bases outside the gene matches: 4. Germline values: CDR1 MNHEY, CDR2 SVGAGI. CDR3 coding DNA: TGTGCCAGCCGACTAGCGGGAGTAAATACGCAGTATTTT. Amino acids: CASRLAGVNTQYF.

The chain joins TRBV12-3 or TRBV12-4 to TRBJ2-7, with D perhaps TRBD1 or TRBD2 (5 bases each). V was shortened by 5 bases and J by 6 bases, with 14 bases between the two germline ends. CDR3 size: 13 residues. CDR3 in amino acids: CASSPGTGGEQYF. In DNA, the CDR3 is TGTGCCAGCAGTCCCGGGACGGGCGGCGAGCAGTACTTC.

V is TRBV24-1 and J is TRBJ1-5; 9 bases map to TRBD1. Germline V CDR1 and CDR2: KGHDR, SFDVKD. This CDR3 is built from 15 residues. Trimming at V came to 4 bases and at J to 4 bases, leaving 4 bases not matched to a gene. The DNA of the CDR3 is TGTGCCACCAGTGACCCCGGACAGGGGAATCAGCCCCAGCATTTT. Protein: CATSDPGQGNQPQHF.

The V and J genes are TRBV4-2 and TRBJ2-1, with D hard to call. Germline V gene data show CDR1 as LGHNA and CDR2 as YNFKEQ. This CDR3 has 16 amino acids. Trimming shortened V by 0 bases and J by 0 bases, and 9 bases separated the two germline ends. CDR3: CASSQDTRGSYNEQFF. The CDR3, as DNA: TGTGCCAGCAGCCAAGATACCAGAGGCTCCTACAATGAGCAGTTCTTC.